This section outlines one TCR beta chain sequence together with its context. The source of the sample is a study of T cells expressing NK-cell markers. TCRdb reanalyzed the 5' RACE reads and collapses them to one entry per CDR3 protein, without DNA. The sample totals 250,000 or so distinct CDR3 sequences; its top ten clones hold about 4.2%. This CDR3 has 14 residues. Per germline, CDR1 SGHTA and CDR2 FQGNSA. This receptor was obtained from a woman aged 18 to 75 in good health. The sample consisted of blood T cells: a sorted CD56 or NKG2C T cell subset, CD4+ or CD8+ T cells, or bulk PBMC T cells (not recorded which). This chain uses TRBV7-2 with TRBJ1-1. The CDR3 sequence is CASSQRSGNTEAFF.